A selection of T cell receptor beta chains follows, all from one sample in a study of blood T cell repertoires in COVID-19. Profiled with immunoSEQ multiplex PCR; TCRdb holds only in-frame clones, not every one. The sample has roughly 60,000 clones, 84% seen once. The sample comprised peripheral blood. The source of these receptors is a man aged 60 to 75 with COVID-19, enrolled during active disease. Both conserved end residues are trimmed from each CDR3.

j_call v_call cdr3_aa
TRBJ1-2 TRBV6-1 ASSETGTGLSRHGYT
TRBJ2-3 TRBV28 ASSLWRGSADTQY
TRBJ2-5 TRBV24-1 ATQEGETQY
TRBJ1-1 TRBV6-4 ASRNQGTGNTEAF
TRBJ2-5 TRBV10-1 ASSEGGSSRGTQY
TRBJ2-5 TRBV20-1 SASYPGDSGETQY
TRBJ1-5 TRBV30 AWSVRGLQPQH
TRBJ1-6 TRBV3-1/TRBV3-2 ASSQEGQGARSPLH
TRBJ1-1 TRBV12-3/TRBV12-4 ASSPGLRRAF
TRBJ2-3 TRBV5-4 ASSLERKTSTDTQY
TRBJ1-5 TRBV24-1 ATSDLKVWRTGEVSSNQPQH
TRBJ2-2 TRBV30 AWTGGTGELF
TRBJ2-5 TRBV29-1 SVLARETQY
TRBJ1-2 TRBV7-2 ASSFPPGQGPHYGYT
TRBJ2-1 TRBV2 ASKKGELQWDEQF
TRBJ2-2 TRBV4-1 ASSQERGGIRTGELF